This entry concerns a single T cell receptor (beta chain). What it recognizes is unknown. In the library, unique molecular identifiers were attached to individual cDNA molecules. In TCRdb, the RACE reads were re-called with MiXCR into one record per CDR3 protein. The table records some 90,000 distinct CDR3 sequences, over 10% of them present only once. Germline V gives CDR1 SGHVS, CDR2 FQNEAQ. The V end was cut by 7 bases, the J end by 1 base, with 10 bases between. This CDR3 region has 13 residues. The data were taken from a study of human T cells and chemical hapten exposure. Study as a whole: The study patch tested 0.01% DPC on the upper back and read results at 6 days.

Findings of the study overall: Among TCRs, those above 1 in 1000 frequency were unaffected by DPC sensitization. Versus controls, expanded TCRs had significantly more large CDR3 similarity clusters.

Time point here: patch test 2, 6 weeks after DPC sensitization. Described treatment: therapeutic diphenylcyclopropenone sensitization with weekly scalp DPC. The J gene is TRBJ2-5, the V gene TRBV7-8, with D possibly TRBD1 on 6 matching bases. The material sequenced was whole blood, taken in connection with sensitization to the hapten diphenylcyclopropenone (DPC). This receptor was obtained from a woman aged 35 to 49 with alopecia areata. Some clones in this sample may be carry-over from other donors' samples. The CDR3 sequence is CASTTGPQETQYF. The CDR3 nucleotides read TGTGCCAGCACAACAGGGCCCCAAGAGACCCAGTACTTC.